These 5 T cell receptor beta chains originate from one sample sequenced in a study of regulatory T cells in long-lasting Graves disease. Time point: newly diagnosed GD, antithyroid drugs for less than 3 months. Scientists built the TCR library using RNA that was extracted from PBMCs. With iRepertoire HTBI primers and Arm-PCR of CDR3 regions, TCR beta libraries were built. TCRdb processed the multiplex PCR reads anew with MiXCR; each CDR3 protein has one entry. Of 440,000 or so distinct CDR3 sequences listed, 15% to 20% are singletons. Separately, the same data were catalogued under a study of T cells in Graves' hyperthyroidism and ophthalmopathy.

The sequencing here drew on peripheral blood mononuclear cells (PBMCs), taken at new diagnosis, from a patient treated with antithyroid drugs. The origin of the receptors is a woman aged 25-40 years with Graves disease.

The chain uses TRBV7-2 and TRBJ2-5; D tentatively fits TRBD1 or TRBD2 (6 bases each). Germline V lookup: CDR1 SGHTA, CDR2 FQGNSA. Trimming shortened V by 2 bases and J by 7 bases, and 17 bases separated the two germline ends. This CDR3 contains 15 residues. CDR3 sequence (DNA): TGTGCCAGCAGCTTAAACCCGGGGGCCCTCGGGACCCAGTACTTC. It codes for CASSLNPGALGTQYF. The full variable domain, completed using reference TRBV7-2 and TRBJ2-5, is GAGVSQSPSNKVTEKGKDVELRCDPISGHTALYWYRQSLGQGLEFLIYFQGNSAPDKSGLPSDRFSAERTGGSVSTLTIQRTQQEDSAVYLCASSLNPGALGTQYFGPGTRLLVL.

This clonotype was found a few times. At one end the junction does not follow the germline gene, possibly because of a read error. The chain is built from TRBV3-1 and TRBJ1-6; D is unclear. The CDR3 contains 13 residues. CDR1 and CDR2 from the germline V gene are LGHDT and YNNKEL (reference sequence). The CDR3 loop reads CASSGVGGSALHF. As DNA, the CDR3 is TGTGCCAGCAGCGGAGTAGGTGGTTCAGCCCTCCACTTT.

In the case of this clonotype: One base separates it from a far larger clone, so it is likely a read error. This chain connects TRBV12-3 or TRBV12-4 to TRBJ1-5; D is undetermined. Trimming took 4 bases from V and 9 from J, leaving 22 bases between them. CDR3 length: 16 residues. CDR3 DNA sequence: TGTGCCAGCAGTTACTCAACGCGGGGAACAAGTCGGCCCCAGCATTTT. Translation gives CASSYSTRGTSRPQHF.

In the case of this clonotype: It may be a read error: a sequence one base away is much more abundant. The chain links TRBV7-8 to TRBJ1-2; 8 bases line up with TRBD1. This CDR3 is 18 amino acids long. Germline V gene lookup returns CDR1 SGHVS and CDR2 FQNEAQ. Germline trimming cut 2 bases from V and 5 bases from J; bases unmatched to any gene: 16. The CDR3 sequence is CASSLRGGITGQVYGYTF. The CDR3 DNA follows: TGTGCCAGCAGCTTAAGAGGGGGGATTACGGGACAGGTATATGGCTACACCTTC. Looking up the rest from reference TRBV7-8 and TRBJ1-2 gives the full variable domain: GAGVSQSPRYKVAKRGQDVALRCDPISGHVSLFWYQQALGQGPEFLTYFQNEAQLDKSGLPSDRFFAERPEGSVSTLKIQRTQQEDSAVYLCASSLRGGITGQVYGYTFGSGTRLTVV.

In this sample, this clonotype turned up many times. The J gene is TRBJ1-1, the V gene TRBV12-3 or TRBV12-4; D not resolved. The ends were cut back, 4 bases at V and 0 bases at J, with 9 bases in the middle. The CDR3 extends over 14 amino acids. The CDR3 loop reads CASSSGILNTEAFF. The DNA of the CDR3 is TGTGCCAGCAGTTCCGGAATATTGAACACTGAAGCTTTCTTT.